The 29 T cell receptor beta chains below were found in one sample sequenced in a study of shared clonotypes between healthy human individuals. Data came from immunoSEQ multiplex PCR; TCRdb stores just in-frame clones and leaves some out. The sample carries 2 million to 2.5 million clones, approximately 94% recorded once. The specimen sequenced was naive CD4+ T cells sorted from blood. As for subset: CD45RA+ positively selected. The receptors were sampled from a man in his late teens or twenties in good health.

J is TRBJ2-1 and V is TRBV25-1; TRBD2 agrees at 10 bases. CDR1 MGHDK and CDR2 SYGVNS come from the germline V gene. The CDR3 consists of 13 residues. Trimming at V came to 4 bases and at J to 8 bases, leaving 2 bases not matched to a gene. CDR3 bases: TGTGCCAGCAGTGCTAGCGGGGGCGATGAGCAGTTCTTC. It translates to CASSASGGDEQFF.

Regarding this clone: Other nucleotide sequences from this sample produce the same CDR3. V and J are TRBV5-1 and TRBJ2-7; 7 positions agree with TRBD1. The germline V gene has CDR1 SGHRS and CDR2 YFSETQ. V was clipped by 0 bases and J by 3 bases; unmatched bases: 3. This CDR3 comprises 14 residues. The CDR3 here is CASSLDGDSYEQYF. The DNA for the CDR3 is TGCGCCAGCAGCTTGGATGGGGACAGCTACGAGCAGTACTTC.

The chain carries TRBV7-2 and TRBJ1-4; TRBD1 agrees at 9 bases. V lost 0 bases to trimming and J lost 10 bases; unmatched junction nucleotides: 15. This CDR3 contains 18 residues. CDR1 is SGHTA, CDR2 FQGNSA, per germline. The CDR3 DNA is TGTGCCAGCAGCTTAGCGTTCAGAGCTGACAGGGGGAGGTCAAAACTGTTTTTT. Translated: CASSLAFRADRGRSKLFF.

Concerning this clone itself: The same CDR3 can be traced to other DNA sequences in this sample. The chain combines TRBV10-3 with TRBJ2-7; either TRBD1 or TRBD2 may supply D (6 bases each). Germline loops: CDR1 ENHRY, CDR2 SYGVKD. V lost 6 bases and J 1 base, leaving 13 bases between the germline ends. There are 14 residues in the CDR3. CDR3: CAISAGTGSYEQYF. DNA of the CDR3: TGTGCCATCAGCGCGGGAACAGGGTCCTACGAGCAGTACTTC.

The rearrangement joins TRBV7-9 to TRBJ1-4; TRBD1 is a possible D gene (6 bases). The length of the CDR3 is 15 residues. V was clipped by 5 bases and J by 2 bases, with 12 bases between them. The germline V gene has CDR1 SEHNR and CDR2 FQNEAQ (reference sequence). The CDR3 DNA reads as TGTGCCAGCAGCCGAGACAGGAGGACTAATGAAAAACTGTTTTTT. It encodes CASSRDRRTNEKLFF.

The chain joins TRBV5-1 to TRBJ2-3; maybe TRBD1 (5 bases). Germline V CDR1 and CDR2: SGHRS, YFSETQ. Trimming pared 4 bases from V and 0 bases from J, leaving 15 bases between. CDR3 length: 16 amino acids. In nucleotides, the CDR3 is TGCGCCAGCAGCCCCGTGGGGCGAGACAGCACAGATACGCAGTATTTT. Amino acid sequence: CASSPVGRDSTDTQYF.

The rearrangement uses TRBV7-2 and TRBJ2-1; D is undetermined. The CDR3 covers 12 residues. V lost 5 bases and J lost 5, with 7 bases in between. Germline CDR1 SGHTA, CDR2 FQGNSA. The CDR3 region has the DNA TGTGCCAGCAGCCCCCAGCACAATGAGCAGTTCTTC. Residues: CASSPQHNEQFF.

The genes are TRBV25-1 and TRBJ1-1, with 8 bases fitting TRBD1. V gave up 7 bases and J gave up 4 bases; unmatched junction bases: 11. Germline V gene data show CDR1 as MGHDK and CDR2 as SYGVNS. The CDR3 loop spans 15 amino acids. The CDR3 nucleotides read TGTGCCAGCACCCGACCCCTAGACAGGGGCACTGAAGCTTTCTTT. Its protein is CASTRPLDRGTEAFF.

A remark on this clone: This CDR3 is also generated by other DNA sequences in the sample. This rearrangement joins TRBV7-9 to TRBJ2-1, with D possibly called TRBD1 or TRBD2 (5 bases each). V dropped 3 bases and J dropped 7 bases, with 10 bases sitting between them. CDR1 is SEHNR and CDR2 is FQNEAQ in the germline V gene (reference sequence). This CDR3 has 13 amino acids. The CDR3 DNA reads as TGTGCCAGCAGCTTGGGTGGGGGAAATGAGCAGTTCTTC. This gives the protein CASSLGGGNEQFF.

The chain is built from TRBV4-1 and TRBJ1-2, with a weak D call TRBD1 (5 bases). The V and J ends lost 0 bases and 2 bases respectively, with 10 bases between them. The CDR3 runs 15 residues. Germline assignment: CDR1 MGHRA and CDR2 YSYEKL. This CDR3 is CASSQEAAGNYGYTF. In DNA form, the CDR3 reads TGCGCCAGCAGCCAAGAAGCCGCAGGGAACTATGGCTACACCTTC.

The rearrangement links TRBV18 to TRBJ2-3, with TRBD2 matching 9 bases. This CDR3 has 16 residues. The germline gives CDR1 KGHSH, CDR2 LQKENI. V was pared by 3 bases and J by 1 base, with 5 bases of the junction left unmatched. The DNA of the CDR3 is TGTGCCAGCTCACCCGGCGGGGGGGGCGGCACAGATACGCAGTATTTT. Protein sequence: CASSPGGGGGTDTQYF. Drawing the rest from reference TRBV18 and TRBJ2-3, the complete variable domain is NAGVMQNPRHLVRRRGQEARLRCSPMKGHSHVYWYRQLPEEGLKFMVYLQKENIIDESGMPKERFSAEFPKEGPSILRIQQVVRGDSAAYFCASSPGGGGGTDTQYFGPGTRLTVL.

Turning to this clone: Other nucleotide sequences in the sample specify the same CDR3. CDR3: CASSRTSGGLQETQYF. Here the CDR3 DNA reads TGCGCCAGCAGCCGGACTAGCGGGGGGCTACAAGAGACCCAGTACTTC. This sequence joins TRBV5-1 and TRBJ2-5; the match to TRBD2 covers 14 bases. CDR1 is SGHRS, CDR2 YFSETQ, per germline. CDR3 length equals 16 residues. The V gene end was trimmed by 4 bases and the J gene end by 2 bases; junction bases not matched to a gene: 4. Full variable domain (rest looked up from reference TRBV5-1 and TRBJ2-5): KAGVTQTPRYLIKTRGQQVTLSCSPISGHRSVSWYQQTPGQGLQFLFEYFSETQRNKGNFPGRFSGRQFSNSRSEMNVSTLELGDSALYLCASSRTSGGLQETQYFGPGTRLLVL.

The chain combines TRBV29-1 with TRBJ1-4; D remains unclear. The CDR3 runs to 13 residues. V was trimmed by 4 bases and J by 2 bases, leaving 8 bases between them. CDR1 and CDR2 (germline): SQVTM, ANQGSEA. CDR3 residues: CSVVSATNEKLFF. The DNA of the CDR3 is TGCAGCGTTGTAAGTGCGACTAATGAAAAACTGTTTTTT.

CDR3 region: CASRETGGIQGEQFF. The CDR3 DNA is TGTGCCAGCAGAGAAACGGGAGGAATACAAGGTGAGCAGTTCTTC. The chain carries TRBV6-1 and TRBJ2-1; 7 nucleotides align to TRBD2. There are 15 residues in the CDR3. V was clipped by 6 bases and J by 9 bases; unmatched bases: 14. CDR1 is MNHNS and CDR2 is SASEGT in the germline V gene.

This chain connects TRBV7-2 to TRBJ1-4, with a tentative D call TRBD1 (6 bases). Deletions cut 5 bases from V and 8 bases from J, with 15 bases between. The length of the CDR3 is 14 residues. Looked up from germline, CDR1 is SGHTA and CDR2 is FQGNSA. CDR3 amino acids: CASSITGLGEKLFF. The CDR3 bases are TGTGCCAGCAGCATTACAGGGTTGGGAGAAAAACTGTTTTTT.

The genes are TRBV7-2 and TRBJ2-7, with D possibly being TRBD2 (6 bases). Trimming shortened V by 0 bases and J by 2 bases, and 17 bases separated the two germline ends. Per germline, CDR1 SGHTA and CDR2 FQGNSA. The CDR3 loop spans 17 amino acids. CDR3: CASSLASQRVFPYEQYF. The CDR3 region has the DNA TGTGCCAGCAGCTTAGCATCCCAGCGGGTATTCCCCTACGAGCAGTACTTC. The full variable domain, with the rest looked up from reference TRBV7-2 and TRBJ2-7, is GAGVSQSPSNKVTEKGKDVELRCDPISGHTALYWYRQSLGQGLEFLIYFQGNSAPDKSGLPSDRFSAERTGGSVSTLTIQRTQQEDSAVYLCASSLASQRVFPYEQYFGPGTRLTVT.

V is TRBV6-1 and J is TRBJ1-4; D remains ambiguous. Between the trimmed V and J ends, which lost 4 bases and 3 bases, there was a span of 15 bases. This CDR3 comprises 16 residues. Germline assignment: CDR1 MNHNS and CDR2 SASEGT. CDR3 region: CASSVTPASANEKLFF. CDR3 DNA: TGTGCCAGCAGTGTGACCCCCGCTTCGGCTAATGAAAAACTGTTTTTT.

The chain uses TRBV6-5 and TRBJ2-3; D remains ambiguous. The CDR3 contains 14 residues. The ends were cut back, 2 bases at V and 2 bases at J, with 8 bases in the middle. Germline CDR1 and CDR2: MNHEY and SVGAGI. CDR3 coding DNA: TGTGCCAGCAGTTACGACACCCTCACAGATACGCAGTATTTT. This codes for CASSYDTLTDTQYF.

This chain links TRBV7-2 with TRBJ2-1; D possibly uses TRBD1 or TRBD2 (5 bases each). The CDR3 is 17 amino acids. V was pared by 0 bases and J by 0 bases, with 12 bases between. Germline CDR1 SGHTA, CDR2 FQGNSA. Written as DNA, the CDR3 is TGTGCCAGCAGCTTAGCGTCGAGGGGAAGCTCCTACAATGAGCAGTTCTTC. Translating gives CASSLASRGSSYNEQFF.

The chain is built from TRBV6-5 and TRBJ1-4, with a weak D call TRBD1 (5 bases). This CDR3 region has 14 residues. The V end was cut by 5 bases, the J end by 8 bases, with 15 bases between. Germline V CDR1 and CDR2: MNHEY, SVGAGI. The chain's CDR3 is CASSPHGAWEKLFF. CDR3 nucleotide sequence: TGTGCCAGCAGTCCCCATGGGGCCTGGGAAAAACTGTTTTTT.

This CDR3 reads CASSLSAEGIEDEQYF. Here the CDR3 DNA reads TGTGCCAGCAGCTTATCGGCGGAGGGGATAGAGGACGAGCAGTACTTC. The genes are TRBV5-6 and TRBJ2-7, with D perhaps matching TRBD2 (6 bases). Trimming shortened V by 2 bases and J by 5 bases, and 20 bases separated the two germline ends. Germline CDR1 reads SGHDT; CDR2 reads YYEEEE. The CDR3 is 16 amino acids.

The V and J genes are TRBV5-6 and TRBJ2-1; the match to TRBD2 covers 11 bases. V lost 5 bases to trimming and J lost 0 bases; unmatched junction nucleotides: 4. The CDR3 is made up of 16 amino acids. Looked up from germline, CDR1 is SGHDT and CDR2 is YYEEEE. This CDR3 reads CASRRLAGNSYNEQFF. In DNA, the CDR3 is TGTGCCAGCAGGCGACTAGCGGGAAACTCCTACAATGAGCAGTTCTTC.

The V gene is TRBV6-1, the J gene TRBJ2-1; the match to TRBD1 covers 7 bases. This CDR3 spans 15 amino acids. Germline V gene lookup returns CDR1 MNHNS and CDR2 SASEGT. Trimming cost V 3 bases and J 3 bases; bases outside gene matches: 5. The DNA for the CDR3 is TGTGCCAGCAGTGATCCGGCAGGGGGCTACAATGAGCAGTTCTTC. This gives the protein CASSDPAGGYNEQFF.

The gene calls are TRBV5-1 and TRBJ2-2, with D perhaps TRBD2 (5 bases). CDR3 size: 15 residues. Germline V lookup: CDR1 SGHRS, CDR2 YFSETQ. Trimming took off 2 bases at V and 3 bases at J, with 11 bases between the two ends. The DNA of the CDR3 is TGCGCCAGCAGCTTAAGTGCTAGCTACACCGGGGAGCTGTTTTTT. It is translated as CASSLSASYTGELFF. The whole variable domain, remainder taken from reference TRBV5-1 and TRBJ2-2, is KAGVTQTPRYLIKTRGQQVTLSCSPISGHRSVSWYQQTPGQGLQFLFEYFSETQRNKGNFPGRFSGRQFSNSRSEMNVSTLELGDSALYLCASSLSASYTGELFFGEGSRLTVL.

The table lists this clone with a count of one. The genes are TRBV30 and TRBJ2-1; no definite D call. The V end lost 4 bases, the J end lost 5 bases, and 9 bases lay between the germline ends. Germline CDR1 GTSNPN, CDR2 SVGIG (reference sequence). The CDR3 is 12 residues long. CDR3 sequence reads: CAWNPANNEQFF. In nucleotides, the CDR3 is TGTGCCTGGAATCCAGCAAACAATGAGCAGTTCTTC. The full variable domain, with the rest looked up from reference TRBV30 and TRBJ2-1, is SQTIHQWPATLVQPVGSPLSLECTVEGTSNPNLYWYRQAAGRGLQLLFYSVGIGQISSEVPQNLSASRPQDRQFILSSKKLLLSDSGFYLCAWNPANNEQFFGPGTRLTVL.

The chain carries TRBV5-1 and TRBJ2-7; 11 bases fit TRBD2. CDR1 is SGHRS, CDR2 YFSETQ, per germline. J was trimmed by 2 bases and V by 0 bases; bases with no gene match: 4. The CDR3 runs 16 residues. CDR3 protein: CASSLAGTSGAYEQYF. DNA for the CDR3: TGCGCCAGCAGCTTGGCGGGGACTAGCGGAGCCTACGAGCAGTACTTC.

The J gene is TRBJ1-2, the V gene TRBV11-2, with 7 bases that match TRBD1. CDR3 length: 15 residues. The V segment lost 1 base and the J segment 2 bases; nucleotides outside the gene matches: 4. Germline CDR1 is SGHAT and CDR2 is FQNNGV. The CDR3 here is CASSLGDRDNYGYTF. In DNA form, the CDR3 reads TGTGCCAGCAGCTTAGGCGACAGGGACAACTATGGCTACACCTTC.

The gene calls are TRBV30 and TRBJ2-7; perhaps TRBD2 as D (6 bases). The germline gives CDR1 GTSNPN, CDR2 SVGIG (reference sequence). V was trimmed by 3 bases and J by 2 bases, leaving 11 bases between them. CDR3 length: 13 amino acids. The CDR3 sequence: CAWSRELPYEQYF. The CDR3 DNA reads TGTGCCTGGAGCCGGGAGCTGCCCTACGAGCAGTACTTC. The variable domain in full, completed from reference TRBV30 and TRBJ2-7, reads SQTIHQWPATLVQPVGSPLSLECTVEGTSNPNLYWYRQAAGRGLQLLFYSVGIGQISSEVPQNLSASRPQDRQFILSSKKLLLSDSGFYLCAWSRELPYEQYFGPGTRLTVT.

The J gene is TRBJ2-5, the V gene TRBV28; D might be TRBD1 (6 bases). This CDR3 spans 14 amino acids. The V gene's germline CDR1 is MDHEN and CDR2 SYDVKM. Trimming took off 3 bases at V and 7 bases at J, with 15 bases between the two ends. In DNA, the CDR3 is TGTGCCAGCAGTTTGGCAGGGGCTTCAGGGACCCAGTACTTC. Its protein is CASSLAGASGTQYF. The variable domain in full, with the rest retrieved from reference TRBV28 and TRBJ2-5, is DVKVTQSSRYLVKRTGEKVFLECVQDMDHENMFWYRQDPGLGLRLIYFSYDVKMKEKGDIPEGYSVSREKKERFSLILESASTNQTSMYLCASSLAGASGTQYFGPGTRLLVL.